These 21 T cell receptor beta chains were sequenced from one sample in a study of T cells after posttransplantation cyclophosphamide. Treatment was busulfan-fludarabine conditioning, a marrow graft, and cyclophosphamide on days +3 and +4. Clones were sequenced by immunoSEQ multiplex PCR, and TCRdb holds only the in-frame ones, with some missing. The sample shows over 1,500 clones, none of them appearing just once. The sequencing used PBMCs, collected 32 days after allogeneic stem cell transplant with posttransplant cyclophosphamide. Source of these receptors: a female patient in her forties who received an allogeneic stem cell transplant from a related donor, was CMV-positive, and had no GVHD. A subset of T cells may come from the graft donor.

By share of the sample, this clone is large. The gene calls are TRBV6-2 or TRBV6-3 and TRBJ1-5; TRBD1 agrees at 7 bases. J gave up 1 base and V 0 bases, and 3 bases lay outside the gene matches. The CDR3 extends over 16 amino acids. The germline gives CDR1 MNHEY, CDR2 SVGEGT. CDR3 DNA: TGTGCCAGCAGTTACTCGGGACAGAGGAGCAATCAGCCCCAGCATTTT. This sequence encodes CASSYSGQRSNQPQHF.

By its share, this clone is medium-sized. CDR3 DNA sequence: TGTGCCAGCAGCTTAACCTCAACGGGGGTTACCGGGGAGCTGTTTTTT. Protein sequence: CASSLTSTGVTGELFF. V and J are TRBV11-2 and TRBJ2-2, with D possibly being TRBD2 (6 bases). The CDR3 sequence is 16 residues long. The germline V gene has CDR1 SGHAT and CDR2 FQNNGV. V lost 2 bases and J 5 bases, leaving 15 bases between the germline ends.

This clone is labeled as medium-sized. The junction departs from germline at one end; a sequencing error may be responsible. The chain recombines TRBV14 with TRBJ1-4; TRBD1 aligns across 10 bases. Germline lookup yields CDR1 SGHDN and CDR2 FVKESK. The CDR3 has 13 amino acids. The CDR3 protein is CASSHLPGQGKLF. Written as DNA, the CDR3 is TGTGCCAGCAGCCACCTCCCGGGACAGGGGAAGCTTTTT.

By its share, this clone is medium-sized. The DNA for the CDR3 is TGTGCCAGCAGTGTAGCGGGGGGCACGAATGAGCAGTTCTTC. The encoded protein is CASSVAGGTNEQFF. The chain uses TRBV6-5 and TRBJ2-1; TRBD2 aligns across 10 bases. The CDR3 loop spans 14 amino acids. The germline gives CDR1 MNHEY, CDR2 SVGAGI. After removal of 5 bases from V and 7 bases from J, the junction contained 5 bases not matched to a gene.

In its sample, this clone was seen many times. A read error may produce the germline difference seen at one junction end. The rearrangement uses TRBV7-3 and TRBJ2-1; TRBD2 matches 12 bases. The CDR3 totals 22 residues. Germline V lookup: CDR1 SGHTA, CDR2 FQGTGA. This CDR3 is CASSLNTTSGGNYRASYNQQFF. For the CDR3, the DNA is TGTGCCAGCAGCTTAAATACCACTAGCGGGGGGAACTACCGGGCCTCCTACAATCAGCAGTTCTTC.

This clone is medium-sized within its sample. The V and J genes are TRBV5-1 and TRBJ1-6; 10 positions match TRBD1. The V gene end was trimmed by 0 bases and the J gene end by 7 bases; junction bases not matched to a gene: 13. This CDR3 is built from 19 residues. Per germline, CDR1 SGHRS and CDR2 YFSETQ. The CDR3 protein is CASSLGNPGQGISNSPLHF. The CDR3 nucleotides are TGCGCCAGCAGCTTGGGTAATCCGGGACAGGGGATTTCGAATTCACCCCTCCACTTT.

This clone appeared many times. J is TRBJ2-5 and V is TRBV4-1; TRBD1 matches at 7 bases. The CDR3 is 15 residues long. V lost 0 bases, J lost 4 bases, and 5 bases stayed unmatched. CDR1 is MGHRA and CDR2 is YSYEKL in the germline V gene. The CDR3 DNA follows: TGCGCCAGCAGCCAAGAGGACAGGCTCGGAGAGACCCAGTACTTC. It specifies CASSQEDRLGETQYF.

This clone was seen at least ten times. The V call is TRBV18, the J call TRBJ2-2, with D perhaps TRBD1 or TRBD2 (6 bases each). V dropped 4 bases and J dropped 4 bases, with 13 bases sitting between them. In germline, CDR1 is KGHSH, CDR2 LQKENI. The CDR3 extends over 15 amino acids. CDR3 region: CASSQQGGGTGELFF. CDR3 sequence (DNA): TGTGCCAGCTCACAACAGGGAGGAGGCACCGGGGAGCTGTTTTTT.

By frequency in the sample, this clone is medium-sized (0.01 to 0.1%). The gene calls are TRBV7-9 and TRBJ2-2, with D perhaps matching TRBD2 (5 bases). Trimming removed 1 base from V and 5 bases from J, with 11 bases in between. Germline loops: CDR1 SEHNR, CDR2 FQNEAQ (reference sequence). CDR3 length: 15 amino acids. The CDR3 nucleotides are TGTGCCAGCAGCTTAGGAGGCAGGAGGACCGGGGAGCTGTTTTTT. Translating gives CASSLGGRRTGELFF.

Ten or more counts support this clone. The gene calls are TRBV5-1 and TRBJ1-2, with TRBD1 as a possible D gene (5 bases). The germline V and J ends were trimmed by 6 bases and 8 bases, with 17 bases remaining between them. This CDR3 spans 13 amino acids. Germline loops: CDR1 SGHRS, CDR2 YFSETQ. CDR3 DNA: TGCGCCAGCACCCGGGAGGGGTTAGGCGGCTACACCTTC. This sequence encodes CASTREGLGGYTF.

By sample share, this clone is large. The CDR3 DNA sequence: TGTGCCAGCAGTGCCACGGACAGGGGATACGAGCAGTACTTC. Its protein product is CASSATDRGYEQYF. This chain connects TRBV6-1 to TRBJ2-7; 9 nucleotides match TRBD1. Losses at the gene ends were 4 bases for V and 4 bases for J; bases not matched to a gene: 5. CDR1 is MNHNS and CDR2 is SASEGT in the germline V gene. CDR3 length equals 14 residues.

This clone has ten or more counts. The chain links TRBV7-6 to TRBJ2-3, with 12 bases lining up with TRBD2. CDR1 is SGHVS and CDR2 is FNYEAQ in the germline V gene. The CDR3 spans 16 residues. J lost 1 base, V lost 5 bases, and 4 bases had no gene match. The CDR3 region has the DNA TGTGCCAGCAGCCCTAGGACTAGCGGGGGCACAGATACGCAGTATTTT. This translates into CASSPRTSGGTDTQYF.

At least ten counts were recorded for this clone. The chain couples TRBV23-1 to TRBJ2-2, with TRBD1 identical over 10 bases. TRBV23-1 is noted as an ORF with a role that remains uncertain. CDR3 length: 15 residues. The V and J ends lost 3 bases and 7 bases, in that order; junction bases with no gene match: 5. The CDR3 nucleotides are TGCGCCAGCAGTCAGACAGGGGGCCCTAACGGGGAGCTGTTTTTT. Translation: CASSQTGGPNGELFF.

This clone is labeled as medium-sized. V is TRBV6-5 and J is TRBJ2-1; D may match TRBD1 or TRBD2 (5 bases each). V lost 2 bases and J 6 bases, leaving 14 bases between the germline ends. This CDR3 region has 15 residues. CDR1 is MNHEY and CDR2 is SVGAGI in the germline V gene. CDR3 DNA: TGTGCCAGCAGTTACGAAAGGGCAGGGAGCAATGAGCAGTTCTTC. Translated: CASSYERAGSNEQFF.

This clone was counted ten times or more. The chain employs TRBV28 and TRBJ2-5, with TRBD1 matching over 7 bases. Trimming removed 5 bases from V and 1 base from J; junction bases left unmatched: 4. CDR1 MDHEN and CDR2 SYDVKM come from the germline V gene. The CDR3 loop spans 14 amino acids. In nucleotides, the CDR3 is TGTGCCAGCAGTCGCCGGGACAGCCAAGAGACCCAGTACTTC. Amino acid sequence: CASSRRDSQETQYF.

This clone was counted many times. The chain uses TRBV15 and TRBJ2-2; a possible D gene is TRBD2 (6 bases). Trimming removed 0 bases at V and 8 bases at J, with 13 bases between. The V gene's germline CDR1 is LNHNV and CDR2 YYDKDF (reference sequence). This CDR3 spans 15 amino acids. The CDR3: CATSRERGLAGELFF. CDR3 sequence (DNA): TGTGCCACCAGCAGAGAGCGGGGACTCGCGGGGGAGCTGTTTTTT.

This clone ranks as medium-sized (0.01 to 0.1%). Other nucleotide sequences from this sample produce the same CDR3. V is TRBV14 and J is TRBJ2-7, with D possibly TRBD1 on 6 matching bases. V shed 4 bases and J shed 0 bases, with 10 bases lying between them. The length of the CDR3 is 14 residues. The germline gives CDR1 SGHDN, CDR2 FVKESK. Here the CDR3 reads CASSPQGFSYEQYF. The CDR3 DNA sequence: TGTGCCAGCAGCCCACAGGGTTTCTCCTACGAGCAGTACTTC.

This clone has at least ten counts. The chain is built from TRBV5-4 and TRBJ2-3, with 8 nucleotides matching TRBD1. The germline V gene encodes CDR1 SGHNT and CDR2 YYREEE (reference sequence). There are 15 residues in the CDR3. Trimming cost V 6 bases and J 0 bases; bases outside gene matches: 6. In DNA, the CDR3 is TGTGCCAGCAAGGGGGACAGGTACAGCACAGATACGCAGTATTTT. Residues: CASKGDRYSTDTQYF.

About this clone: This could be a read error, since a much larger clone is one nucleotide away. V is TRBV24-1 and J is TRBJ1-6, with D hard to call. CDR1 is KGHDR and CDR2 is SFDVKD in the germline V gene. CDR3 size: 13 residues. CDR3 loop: CTTSVGDGSPLHF. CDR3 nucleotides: TGTACCACCAGTGTCGGGGATGGTTCACCCCTCCACTTT.

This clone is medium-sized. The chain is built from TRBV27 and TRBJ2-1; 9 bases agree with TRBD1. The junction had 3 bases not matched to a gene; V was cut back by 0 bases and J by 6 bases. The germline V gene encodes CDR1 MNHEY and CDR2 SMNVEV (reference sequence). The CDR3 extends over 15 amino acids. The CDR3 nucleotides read TGTGCCAGCAGTTTATCCGGGACAGGGCTCAATGAGCAGTTCTTC. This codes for CASSLSGTGLNEQFF.

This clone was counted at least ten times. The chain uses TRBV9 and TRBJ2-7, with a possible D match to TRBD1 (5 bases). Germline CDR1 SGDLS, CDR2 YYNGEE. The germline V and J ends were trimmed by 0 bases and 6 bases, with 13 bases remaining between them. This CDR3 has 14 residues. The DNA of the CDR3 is TGTGCCAGCAGCGTAGAAGGCCAGGGTCGCGAGCAGTACTTC. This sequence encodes CASSVEGQGREQYF.